This TCR beta chain was captured by sequencing in a study of T cell changes during pregnancy in multiple sclerosis. The CDR3 extends over 16 amino acids. Germline CDR1 MDHEN, CDR2 SYDVKM. The J segment lost 9 bases and the V segment lost 6 bases, leaving 17 bases of the junction unmatched. Assay: immunoSEQ multiplex PCR; the TCRdb copy retains only in-frame clones and omits some. Of about 120,000 clones listed, 93% are singletons. Specimen: peripheral blood, collected before pregnancy. The J gene is TRBJ2-1, the V gene TRBV28, with 7 bases matching TRBD2. The sequence came from a female donor with multiple sclerosis, enrolled in a pregnancy study. CDR3 nucleotides: TGTGCCAGCAGGCCCCCCGGTCGCGGGAGTATCACTGAGCAGTTCTTC. Amino acid sequence: CASRPPGRGSITEQFF.